This T cell receptor (beta chain) is from a study of blood T cell repertoires in COVID-19. About the study: The United States, Italy and Spain provided the acute and convalescent COVID-19 samples. The analysed material was cDNA or gDNA that came from T cells, B-cell-depleted T cells, or PBMCs.

Per the authors' pipeline: Estimation of nucleated cell counts was performed using reference gene primer amplification. Method: immunoSEQ multiplex PCR; TCRdb's copy keeps in-frame clones and lacks some. V and J calls and clone size are copied from that table; D and trimming were computed from the DNA. The table lists roughly 70,000 clones, just under 90% of them singletons. From germline, CDR1 is SGDLS and CDR2 YYNGEE. The CDR3 has 14 amino acids. Trimming pared 0 bases from V and 7 bases from J, leaving 11 bases between. This receptor was obtained from a man aged 55 to 70 with acute or convalescent COVID-19. This chain links TRBV9 with TRBJ2-1, with D perhaps matching TRBD1 (6 bases). The sequencing sample was made of peripheral blood. CDR3 in DNA: TGTGCCAGCAGCGTAGGGTCAGGGGCTAATGAGCAGTTCTTC. Protein sequence: CASSVGSGANEQFF.